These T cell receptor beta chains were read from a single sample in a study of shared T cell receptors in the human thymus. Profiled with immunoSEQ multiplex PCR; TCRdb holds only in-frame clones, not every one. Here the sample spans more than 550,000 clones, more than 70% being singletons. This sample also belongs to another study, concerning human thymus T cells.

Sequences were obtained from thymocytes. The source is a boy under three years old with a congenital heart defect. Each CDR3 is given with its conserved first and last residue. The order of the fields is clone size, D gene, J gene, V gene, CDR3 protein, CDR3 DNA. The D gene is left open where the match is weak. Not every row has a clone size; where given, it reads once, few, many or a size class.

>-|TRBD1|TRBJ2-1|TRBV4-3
CASSPVTGGGYNEQFF
TGCGCCAGCAGCCCCGTAACAGGGGGCGGTTACAATGAGCAGTTCTTC
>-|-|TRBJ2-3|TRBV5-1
CASSNSSSTDTQYF
TGCGCCAGCAGCAACTCCTCTAGCACAGATACGCAGTATTTT
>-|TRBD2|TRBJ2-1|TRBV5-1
CASSSPGRGGRYNEQFF
TGCGCCAGCAGCTCTCCAGGGCGGGGGGGGAGATACAATGAGCAGTTCTTC
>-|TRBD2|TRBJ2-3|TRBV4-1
CASSHRHSAGGCTDTQYF
TGCGCCAGCAGCCACAGGCACTCGGCGGGGGGTTGCACAGATACGCAGTATTTT
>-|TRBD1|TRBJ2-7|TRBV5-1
CASSPDRVLYEQYF
TGCGCCAGCAGCCCCGACAGGGTCCTGTACGAGCAGTACTTC
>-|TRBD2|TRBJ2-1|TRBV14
CASSQERSGGYNEQFF
TGTGCCAGCAGCCAAGAGAGGAGCGGGGGTTACAATGAGCAGTTCTTC
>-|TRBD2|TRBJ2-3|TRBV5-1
CASSFRPTSGGTVFGTDTQYF
TGCGCCAGCAGCTTTCGACCTACTAGCGGGGGGACCGTTTTTGGTACAGATACGCAGTATTTT
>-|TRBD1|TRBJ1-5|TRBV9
CASSPTGGNQPQHF
TGTGCCAGCAGCCCGACAGGGGGCAATCAGCCCCAGCATTTT
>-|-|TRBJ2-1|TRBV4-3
CASSQEVVMGGEQFF
TGCGCCAGCAGCCAAGAAGTGGTTATGGGAGGTGAGCAGTTCTTC
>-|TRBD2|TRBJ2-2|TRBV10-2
CASSVPAGNGELFF
TGCGCCAGCAGTGTTCCAGCGGGAAACGGGGAGCTGTTTTTT
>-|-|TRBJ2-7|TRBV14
CASSHASGNYYEQYF
TGTGCCAGCAGCCACGCCTCCGGGAATTACTACGAGCAGTACTTC
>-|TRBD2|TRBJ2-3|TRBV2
CASRADSGGTDTQYF
TGTGCCAGCAGAGCCGATAGCGGGGGCACAGATACGCAGTATTTT
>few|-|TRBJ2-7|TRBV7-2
CASSLVPPDLGPYEQYF
TGTGCCAGCAGCTTAGTACCCCCCGACTTGGGTCCGTACGAGCAGTACTTC
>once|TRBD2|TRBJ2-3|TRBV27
CASTPSGSGRPDTQYF
TGTGCCAGCACCCCCTCTGGGAGCGGGAGGCCGGATACGCAGTATTTT
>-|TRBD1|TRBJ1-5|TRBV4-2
CASSRDRGGNQPQHF
TGTGCCAGCAGCCGGGACAGGGGAGGCAATCAGCCCCAGCATTTT
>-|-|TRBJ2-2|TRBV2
CASTPSPQGTGELFF
TGTGCCAGCACTCCGAGCCCACAGGGCACCGGGGAGCTGTTTTTT
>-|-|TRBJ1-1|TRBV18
CASSPMPSSEGTNTEAFF
TGTGCCAGCTCACCGATGCCAAGTTCAGAGGGAACGAACACTGAAGCTTTCTTT
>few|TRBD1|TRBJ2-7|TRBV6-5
CASSPRQGPSYEQYF
TGTGCCAGCAGTCCCCGACAGGGACCTTCATACGAGCAGTACTTC
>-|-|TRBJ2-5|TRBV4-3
CASSPPGSETQYF
TGCGCCAGCAGCCCCCCGGGGTCGGAGACCCAGTACTTC
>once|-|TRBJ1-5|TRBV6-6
CASSSPRGTYQPQHF
TGTGCCAGCAGTTCCCCCCGCGGAACTTATCAGCCCCAGCATTTT
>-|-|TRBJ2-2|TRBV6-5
CASTGSAGELFF
TGTGCCAGCACGGGATCGGCCGGGGAGCTGTTTTTT
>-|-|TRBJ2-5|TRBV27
CASSLEETQYF
TGTGCCAGCAGTTTGGAGGAGACCCAGTACTTC
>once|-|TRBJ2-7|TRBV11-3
CASSQSNSLEQYF
TGTGCCAGCAGCCAAAGTAACTCTCTCGAGCAGTACTTC
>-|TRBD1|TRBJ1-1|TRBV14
CASSLPTGGAGTEAFF
TGTGCCAGCAGCCTACCTACAGGGGGCGCGGGAACTGAAGCTTTCTTT
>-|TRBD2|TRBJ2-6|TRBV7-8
CASSLVSSGRIPGANVLTF
TGTGCCAGCAGCTTAGTCTCTAGCGGGAGGATCCCTGGGGCCAACGTCCTGACTTTC
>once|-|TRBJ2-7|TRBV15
CATSRVQTLYEQYF
TGTGCCACCAGCAGAGTTCAGACTCTCTACGAGCAGTACTTC
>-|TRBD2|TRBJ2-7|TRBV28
CASSPLGGTSSYEQYF
TGTGCCAGCAGTCCCCTAGGCGGGACTAGCTCCTACGAGCAGTACTTC
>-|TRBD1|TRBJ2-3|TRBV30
CAWSPGQGAHTQYF
TGTGCCTGGAGTCCGGGACAGGGGGCTCATACGCAGTATTTT
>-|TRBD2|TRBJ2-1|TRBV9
CASSGRETAYSSYNEQFF
TGTGCCAGCAGCGGGCGGGAGACAGCGTATAGTTCCTACAATGAGCAGTTCTTC
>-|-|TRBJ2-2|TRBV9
CASSGLGWSGTGELFF
TGTGCCAGCAGCGGCCTGGGTTGGTCGGGCACCGGGGAGCTGTTTTTT
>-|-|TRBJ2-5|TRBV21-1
CASSASRGVSETQYF
TGTGCCAGCAGCGCTAGCCGTGGTGTGTCGGAGACCCAGTACTTC
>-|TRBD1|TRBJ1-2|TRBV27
CASSPRTGGHYGYTF
TGTGCCAGCAGTCCAAGGACAGGGGGCCACTATGGCTACACCTTC
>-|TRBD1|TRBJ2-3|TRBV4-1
CASSQDCPNRGPTDTQYF
TGCGCCAGCAGCCAAGATTGCCCTAACAGGGGTCCCACAGATACGCAGTATTTT
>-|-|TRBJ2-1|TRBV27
CASTTTPGTHNEQFF
TGTGCCAGCACAACCACCCCCGGGACACACAATGAGCAGTTCTTC
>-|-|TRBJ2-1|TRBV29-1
CSVTTGTNINEQFF
TGCAGCGTGACCACAGGGACGAATATCAATGAGCAGTTCTTC
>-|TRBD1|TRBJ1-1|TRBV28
CASSLRQGLNTEAFF
TGTGCCAGCAGTCTCAGACAGGGCCTGAACACTGAAGCTTTCTTT
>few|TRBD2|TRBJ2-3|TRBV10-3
CAISTLMTSATDTQYF
TGTGCCATCAGCACTTTAATGACTAGCGCCACAGATACGCAGTATTTT
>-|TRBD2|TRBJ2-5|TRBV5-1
CASKSAGGNQETQYF
TGCGCCAGCAAATCGGCGGGGGGCAATCAAGAGACCCAGTACTTC
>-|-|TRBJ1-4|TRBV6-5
CASSYEREKLFF
TGTGCCAGCAGTTACGAGAGGGAAAAACTGTTTTTT
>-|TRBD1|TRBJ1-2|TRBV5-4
CASSFDFQGAGYGYTF
TGTGCCAGCAGCTTCGACTTCCAGGGGGCAGGGTATGGCTACACCTTC
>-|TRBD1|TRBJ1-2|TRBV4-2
CASSLGEGAWNYGYTF
TGTGCCAGCAGCCTCGGAGAGGGGGCTTGGAACTATGGCTACACCTTC
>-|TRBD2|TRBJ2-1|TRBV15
CATSAITSGIYNEQFF
TGTGCCACCAGCGCTATAACTAGCGGGATTTACAATGAGCAGTTCTTC
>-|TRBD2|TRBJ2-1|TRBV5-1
CASSLTLAGPRGNEQFF
TGCGCCAGCAGCCTCACCCTAGCGGGGCCACGGGGCAATGAGCAGTTCTTC
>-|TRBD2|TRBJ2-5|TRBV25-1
CASRGTGTKKTQYF
TGTGCCAGCAGGGGGACCGGGACTAAAAAGACCCAGTACTTC
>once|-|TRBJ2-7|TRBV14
CASSQVSADEQYF
TGTGCCAGCAGCCAAGTATCGGCGGACGAGCAGTACTTC
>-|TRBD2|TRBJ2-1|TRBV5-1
CASSLAGNLAGLYNEQFF
TGCGCCAGCAGCTTGGCAGGGAATTTAGCGGGGCTCTACAATGAGCAGTTCTTC
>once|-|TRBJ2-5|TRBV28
CASSLPPTGVQETQYF
TGTGCCAGCAGTTTACCCCCCACGGGAGTGCAAGAGACCCAGTACTTC
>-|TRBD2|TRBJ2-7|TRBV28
CATTLAGAYEQYF
TGTGCCACGACTTTAGCGGGAGCCTACGAGCAGTACTTC
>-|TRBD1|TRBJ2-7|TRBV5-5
CASSFSGTGKGEQYF
TGTGCCAGCAGCTTCTCCGGGACAGGGAAGGGCGAGCAGTACTTC
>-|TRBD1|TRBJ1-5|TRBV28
CASSTQQGGYSNQPQHF
TGTGCCAGCAGTACGCAACAGGGGGGGTATAGCAATCAGCCCCAGCATTTT
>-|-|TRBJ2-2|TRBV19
CASSIISDREDTGELFF
TGTGCCAGTAGTATCATCTCCGACAGGGAGGACACCGGGGAGCTGTTTTTT
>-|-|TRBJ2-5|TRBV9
CASSREETQYF
TGTGCCAGCAGCCGTGAAGAGACCCAGTACTTC
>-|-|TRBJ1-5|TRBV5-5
CASSLVGGNQPQHF
TGTGCCAGCAGCTTGGTCGGGGGCAATCAGCCCCAGCATTTT
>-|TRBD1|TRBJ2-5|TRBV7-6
CASRRQGARETQYF
TGTGCCAGCAGGAGACAGGGGGCCAGAGAGACCCAGTACTTC
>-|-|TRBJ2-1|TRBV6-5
CASSHREKGNEQFF
TGTGCCAGCAGTCACCGGGAGAAGGGGAATGAGCAGTTCTTC
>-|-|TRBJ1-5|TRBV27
CASSLGRVNQPQHF
TGTGCCAGCAGTTTAGGGAGGGTCAATCAGCCCCAGCATTTT
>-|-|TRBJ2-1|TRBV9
CASSAAQGGGHYNEQFF
TGTGCCAGCAGCGCCGCTCAAGGGGGGGGCCACTACAATGAGCAGTTCTTC
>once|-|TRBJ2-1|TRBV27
CASRRDHNYNEQFF
TGTGCCAGCAGGCGGGACCATAACTACAATGAGCAGTTCTTC
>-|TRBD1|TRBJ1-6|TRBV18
CASSPSGQGAHSPLHF
TGTGCCAGCTCACCCTCGGGACAGGGGGCCCATTCACCCCTCCACTTT
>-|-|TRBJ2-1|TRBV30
CAWSVPFQGCDNEQFF
TGTGCCTGGAGTGTACCTTTTCAGGGATGCGACAATGAGCAGTTCTTC